This T cell receptor beta chain derives from a study of cytomegalovirus exposure and HLA in healthy donors. General observations from the study: TRBV6-2, TRBV6-3 and other indistinguishable V segments were excluded. In a later analysis, a missense DCLRE1C variant was linked to TCR beta V- and J-gene trimming. An observed cluster of highly shared sequence variants was recorded as a likely sequencing artifact.

The V gene lost 5 bases and the J gene lost 0 bases, with 12 bases spanning the gap. The CDR3 consists of 15 residues. CDR1 and CDR2 (germline): SEHNR, FQNEAQ (reference sequence). The PCR made use of 60 Vbeta and 13 Jbeta primers. Assay: immunoSEQ multiplex PCR; the TCRdb copy retains only in-frame clones and omits some. This repertoire shows some 190,000 clones, 60% to 85% found once; its top ten account for about 1.5%. This clone has just one count. Antigen unknown. Sequences were obtained from PBMCs. This chain uses TRBV7-9 with TRBJ2-3; no clear D gene. This sequence originates from a man aged 18 to 30 in good health and CMV-seronegative. The CDR3 loop reads CASSDEAASTDTQYF. The CDR3 coding sequence is TGTGCCAGCAGCGATGAGGCGGCTAGCACAGATACGCAGTATTTT.